Below are 30 T cell receptor beta chains sequenced from a single sample in a study of OX40 agonist ivuxolimab in advanced cancers. Library creation used the immunoSEQ multiplex PCR assay. TCRdb re-hosts the immuneACCESS table, in-frame sequences only. Its copies lack some clones; in the studies checked, an unresolved V gene accounts for under half of them, and the cause for the rest is not known. This sample holds about 35,000 clones; 65% to 85% were observed only once. The ten largest clonotypes hold 20% to 30% of the sample. The sample here was CD4+ or CD8+ T cells sorted from blood, taken in a trial of the OX40 agonist ivuxolimab. These receptors all stem from an adult with an advanced solid tumor such as melanoma, head and neck, liver or kidney cancer.

V and J are TRBV7-9 and TRBJ2-6; 11 bases map to TRBD1. CDR1 is SEHNR, CDR2 FQNEAQ, per germline (reference sequence). After removal of 5 bases from V and 0 bases from J, the junction contained 9 bases not matched to a gene. The CDR3 spans 19 residues. The CDR3 DNA is TGTGCCAGCAGCCCTGGGACAGGGGGATGGACCTCTGGGGCCAACGTCCTGACTTTC. Translating gives CASSPGTGGWTSGANVLTF.

The chain couples TRBV2 to TRBJ2-7, with TRBD1 identical over 7 bases. Unmatched junction bases numbered 3, after V lost 6 bases and J lost 4 bases. Germline V lookup: CDR1 SNHLY, CDR2 FYNNEI. The CDR3 is 12 residues long. CDR3 sequence: CASSWDRYEQYF. CDR3 nucleotide sequence: TGTGCCAGCAGCTGGGACAGATACGAGCAGTACTTC.

This clone was detected a few times. This rearrangement joins TRBV6-1 to TRBJ1-1; D remains ambiguous. Germline-derived CDR1 and CDR2 are MNHNS and SASEGT. The CDR3 extends over 12 amino acids. V shed 1 base and J shed 7 bases, with 7 bases lying between them. As DNA, the CDR3 is TGTGCCAGCAGTGAAGTGCAGTTTGAAGCTTTCTTT. This codes for CASSEVQFEAFF.

The V gene is TRBV5-1, the J gene TRBJ2-1; D possibly corresponds to TRBD1 (5 bases). The CDR3 has 13 amino acids. V dropped 1 base and J dropped 6 bases, with 8 bases sitting between them. The germline V gene has CDR1 SGHRS and CDR2 YFSETQ. DNA of the CDR3: TGCGCCAGCAGCTTGACAGGTACCAATGAGCAGTTCTTC. Residues: CASSLTGTNEQFF.

The CDR3 sequence is CASSQDRGRIFEQYF. The CDR3 DNA reads as TGTGCCAGCAGCCAAGACAGGGGGCGAATTTTCGAGCAGTACTTC. The chain employs TRBV14 and TRBJ2-7; TRBD1 agrees at 8 bases. CDR1 SGHDN and CDR2 FVKESK come from the germline V gene. Germline trimming cut 0 bases from V and 6 bases from J; bases unmatched to any gene: 7. CDR3 size: 15 residues.

This clone came up once. This rearrangement joins TRBV18 to TRBJ2-5; D is perhaps TRBD1 (7 bases). The CDR3 consists of 16 residues. The germline CDR1 and CDR2 sequences are KGHSH and LQKENI. The V end lost 4 bases, the J end lost 5 bases, and 20 bases lay between the germline ends. The CDR3 DNA reads as TGTGCCAGCTCACTTTACAACAGGGGAGCGGGTGAGACCCAGTACTTC. Encoded protein: CASSLYNRGAGETQYF. Based on the CDR3 plus reference TRBV18 and TRBJ2-5, the full variable domain is NAGVMQNPRHLVRRRGQEARLRCSPMKGHSHVYWYRQLPEEGLKFMVYLQKENIIDESGMPKERFSAEFPKEGPSILRIQQVVRGDSAAYFCASSLYNRGAGETQYFGPGTRLLVL.

This clone occurred a few times. The chain recombines TRBV4-3 with TRBJ2-2; 14 positions match TRBD2. The CDR3 runs to 18 residues. Germline values: CDR1 LGHNA, CDR2 YSLEER. Trimming removed 3 bases from V and 6 bases from J; junction bases left unmatched: 9. The CDR3 coding sequence is TGCGCCAGCAGCCACCTGACTAGCGGGGGGGCCGAGGCCGGGGAGCTGTTTTTT. The encoded protein is CASSHLTSGGAEAGELFF.

The chain carries TRBV7-2 and TRBJ2-5; D is uncertain. With 4 bases removed from V and 2 bases from J, the gap between germline ends came to 17 bases. This CDR3 spans 16 amino acids. Germline loops: CDR1 SGHTA, CDR2 FQGNSA. CDR3 in DNA: TGTGCCAGCAGCTCCCCTCACATTTGGAATCAAGAGACCCAGTACTTC. Its protein is CASSSPHIWNQETQYF. The whole variable domain, filled in from reference TRBV7-2 and TRBJ2-5, reads GAGVSQSPSNKVTEKGKDVELRCDPISGHTALYWYRQSLGQGLEFLIYFQGNSAPDKSGLPSDRFSAERTGGSVSTLTIQRTQQEDSAVYLCASSSPHIWNQETQYFGPGTRLLVL.

This chain connects TRBV2 to TRBJ2-7; 7 bases line up with TRBD1. With V trimmed by 5 bases and J by 3 bases, 4 bases remained unmatched. Germline V gives CDR1 SNHLY, CDR2 FYNNEI. This CDR3 is 13 amino acids long. The CDR3 DNA reads TGTGCCAGCAGTTGGACAGGCAGCTACGAGCAGTACTTC. Translated: CASSWTGSYEQYF.

The gene calls are TRBV28 and TRBJ1-5; 10 bases agree with TRBD1. Losses at the gene ends were 3 bases for V and 6 bases for J; bases not matched to a gene: 2. CDR3 length: 14 residues. CDR1 is MDHEN, CDR2 SYDVKM, per germline. CDR3 sequence: CASSLTGGGQPQHF. The CDR3 nucleotides read TGTGCCAGCAGTTTGACAGGGGGCGGTCAGCCCCAGCATTTT.

This clone was observed a few times. The chain combines TRBV6-5 with TRBJ2-1; D possibly corresponds to TRBD2 (6 bases). CDR1 and CDR2 from the germline V gene are MNHEY and SVGAGI. Trimming cost V 0 bases and J 3 bases, with 9 bases left between them. CDR3 length: 15 residues. This CDR3 reads CASSYSGGDYNEQFF. The CDR3 region has the DNA TGTGCCAGCAGTTACTCGGGCGGGGACTACAATGAGCAGTTCTTC.

CDR3 loop: CASSANTGYNEQFF. Written as DNA, the CDR3 is TGTGCCAGCAGTGCCAACACGGGTTACAATGAGCAGTTCTTC. The genes are TRBV27 and TRBJ2-1; D is unclear. The germline V and J ends were trimmed by 5 bases and 4 bases, with 12 bases remaining between them. CDR3 length equals 14 residues. Germline CDR1 is MNHEY and CDR2 is SMNVEV (reference sequence).

In the case of this clone: This specimen includes other DNA sequences encoding the same CDR3. The chain has TRBV21-1 and TRBJ1-1; the table's D call of TRBD1 was not tested on the DNA. TRBV21-1 counts as a pseudogene. The CDR3 spans 17 residues. CDR3: CASTLLEGGFMNTEAFF. Here the CDR3 DNA reads TGTGCCAGCACCCTATTAGAAGGGGGCTTCATGAACACTGAAGCTTTCTTT.

This clone ranks as large. The V and J genes are TRBV6-5 and TRBJ2-7; D possibly uses TRBD1 or TRBD2 (5 bases each). The CDR3 covers 12 residues. The germline V gene has CDR1 MNHEY and CDR2 SVGAGI. V lost 2 bases and J 6 bases, leaving 8 bases between the germline ends. The CDR3 region is CASSYEGLEQYF. DNA of the CDR3: TGTGCCAGCAGTTACGAGGGGCTCGAGCAGTACTTC.

The chain carries TRBV4-1 and TRBJ1-5; TRBD1 matches at 7 bases. V shed 2 bases, J shed 6 bases, and the junction held 7 bases outside the gene matches. Per germline, CDR1 MGHRA and CDR2 YSYEKL. The CDR3 sequence is 15 residues long. The CDR3 loop reads CASSQIRDRGQPQHF. DNA for the CDR3: TGCGCCAGCAGCCAAATCCGGGACAGAGGTCAGCCCCAGCATTTT.

This clone was picked up one time. This sequence joins TRBV9 and TRBJ2-2, with D perhaps TRBD2 (5 bases). This CDR3 spans 18 amino acids. The germline gives CDR1 SGDLS, CDR2 YYNGEE. Trimming left V 0 bases short and J 3 bases short, with 18 bases between. CDR3 in amino acids: CASSVELPERVDTGELFF. The DNA of the CDR3 is TGTGCCAGCAGCGTAGAACTCCCCGAGAGGGTGGACACCGGGGAGCTGTTTTTT.

In its sample, this clone was seen once. J is TRBJ2-1 and V is TRBV19; D is uncertain. The V gene lost 5 bases and the J gene lost 6 bases, with 8 bases spanning the gap. Per the germline V gene, CDR1 is LNHDA and CDR2 is SQIVND (reference sequence). The length of the CDR3 is 12 residues. CDR3 sequence (DNA): TGTGCCAGTAGTGTTGGACCCAATGAGCAGTTCTTC. Translated: CASSVGPNEQFF.

This rearrangement joins TRBV7-2 to TRBJ2-1; D is undetermined. The germline V gene encodes CDR1 SGHTA and CDR2 FQGNSA. The CDR3 length is 17 residues. The V end was cut by 4 bases, the J end by 4 bases, with 20 bases between. The CDR3: CASSSHGAAELYNEQFF. The CDR3 nucleotides read TGTGCCAGCAGCTCCCACGGAGCTGCGGAGCTTTACAATGAGCAGTTCTTC.

This clone was observed a single time. V and J are TRBV29-1 and TRBJ2-5, with D possibly being TRBD2 (5 bases). Per the germline V gene, CDR1 is SQVTM and CDR2 is ANQGSEA. This CDR3 has 13 amino acids. Trimming cost V 5 bases and J 2 bases, with 12 bases left between them. DNA of the CDR3: TGCAGCGTTTATCTAGCCGAACAAGAGACCCAGTACTTC. Translated, it gives CSVYLAEQETQYF. The whole variable domain, remainder taken from reference TRBV29-1 and TRBJ2-5, is SAVISQKPSRDICQRGTSLTIQCQVDSQVTMMFWYRQQPGQSLTLIATANQGSEATYESGFVIDKFPISRPNLTFSTLTVSNMSPEDSSIYLCSVYLAEQETQYFGPGTRLLVL.

This chain uses TRBV15 with TRBJ2-3, with TRBD2 as a possible D gene (7 bases). Germline CDR1 and CDR2: LNHNV and YYDKDF (reference sequence). Trimming stripped 5 bases from V and 3 bases from J, with 18 bases between. The CDR3 has 16 amino acids. CDR3 amino acids: CATSSGRGAQTDTQYF. CDR3 in DNA: TGTGCCACCAGCTCAGGACGGGGGGCGCAAACAGATACGCAGTATTTT. Full variable domain (outside the CDR3, taken from reference TRBV15 and TRBJ2-3): DAMVIQNPRYQVTQFGKPVTLSCSQTLNHNVMYWYQQKSSQAPKLLFHYYDKDFNNEADTPDNFQSRRPNTSFCFLDIRSPGLGDTAMYLCATSSGRGAQTDTQYFGPGTRLTVL.

This CDR3 reads CASSLYGGDGYTF. The CDR3 nucleotides read TGTGCCAGCAGTTTATATGGAGGGGATGGCTACACCTTC. The V call is TRBV27, the J call TRBJ1-2; D possibly corresponds to TRBD1 (5 bases). The V and J ends lost 1 base and 6 bases respectively, with 9 bases between them. The CDR3 runs to 13 residues. Germline V CDR1 and CDR2: MNHEY, SMNVEV (reference sequence).

V is TRBV9 and J is TRBJ2-7; 7 bases map to TRBD2. The CDR3 covers 15 residues. The V gene end was trimmed by 0 bases and the J gene end by 4 bases; junction bases not matched to a gene: 7. Germline V CDR1 and CDR2: SGDLS, YYNGEE. CDR3 nucleotide sequence: TGTGCCAGCAGCGTAGAAGGGACTACTAGTTACGAGCAGTACTTC. Amino acid sequence: CASSVEGTTSYEQYF.

The chain uses TRBV5-4 and TRBJ2-7; 8 positions match TRBD1. The germline V gene has CDR1 SGHNT and CDR2 YYREEE (reference sequence). This CDR3 contains 13 residues. V trimming: 4 bases; J trimming: 4 bases; junction bases outside the gene matches: 4. Here the CDR3 DNA reads TGTGCCAGCAGCACGGGACAGGATTACGAGCAGTACTTC. Translated: CASSTGQDYEQYF.

This chain joins TRBV4-1 and TRBJ1-2, with D maybe TRBD1 (6 bases). There are 13 residues in the CDR3. Germline assignment: CDR1 MGHRA and CDR2 YSYEKL. V lost 1 base to trimming and J lost 6 bases, with 9 bases between them. Here the CDR3 reads CASSQVQGNGYTF. CDR3 DNA sequence: TGCGCCAGCAGCCAAGTGCAGGGGAATGGCTACACCTTC.

The CDR3: CATSIGLWGRATYNEQFF. CDR3 nucleotide sequence: TGTGCCACCAGCATCGGGCTTTGGGGGAGGGCCACCTACAATGAGCAGTTCTTC. V gene TRBV15 combines with J gene TRBJ2-1; 7 positions match TRBD2. There are 18 residues in the CDR3. The J segment lost 2 bases and the V segment lost 4 bases, leaving 14 bases of the junction unmatched. Germline V gene data show CDR1 as LNHNV and CDR2 as YYDKDF (reference sequence).

The chain uses TRBV7-9 and TRBJ2-7; maybe TRBD2 (6 bases). The CDR3 extends over 15 amino acids. CDR1 and CDR2 from the germline V gene are SEHNR and FQNEAQ (reference sequence). Trimming left V 1 base short and J 4 bases short, with 14 bases between. The CDR3 here is CASSLVTGGRYEQYF. CDR3 coding DNA: TGTGCCAGCAGCTTAGTAACTGGAGGGCGGTACGAGCAGTACTTC. Combining the CDR3 with reference TRBV7-9 and TRBJ2-7 gives the whole variable domain DTGVSQNPRHKITKRGQNVTFRCDPISEHNRLYWYRQTLGQGPEFLTYFQNEAQLEKSRLLSDRFSAERPKGSFSTLEIQRTEQGDSAMYLCASSLVTGGRYEQYFGPGTRLTVT.

The chain recombines TRBV28 with TRBJ1-5, with D hard to call. Germline lookup yields CDR1 MDHEN and CDR2 SYDVKM. CDR3 size: 15 residues. Trimming stripped 2 bases from V and 2 bases from J, with 10 bases between. In DNA form, the CDR3 reads TGTGCCAGCAGTTTAGAGCCCGGGGGCAATCAGCCCCAGCATTTT. Its protein product is CASSLEPGGNQPQHF.

This chain links TRBV2 with TRBJ2-5, with D unresolved. The V gene's germline CDR1 is SNHLY and CDR2 FYNNEI. The CDR3 runs to 14 residues. Trimming removed 2 bases from V and 0 bases from J, with 7 bases in between. The CDR3 here is CASSELPNQETQYF. The CDR3 nucleotides read TGTGCCAGCAGTGAACTGCCAAACCAAGAGACCCAGTACTTC. The full variable domain, completed using reference TRBV2 and TRBJ2-5, is EPEVTQTPSHQVTQMGQEVILRCVPISNHLYFYWYRQILGQKVEFLVSFYNNEISEKSEIFDDQFSVERPDGSNFTLKIRSTKLEDSAMYFCASSELPNQETQYFGPGTRLLVL.

In its sample, this clone was seen a few times. J is TRBJ1-5 and V is TRBV27; TRBD1 agrees at 9 bases. Germline V gives CDR1 MNHEY, CDR2 SMNVEV (reference sequence). The CDR3 is 16 amino acids. V lost 3 bases, J lost 9 bases, and 12 bases stayed unmatched. CDR3 protein: CASSFIGTGSLSPQHF. CDR3 DNA sequence: TGTGCCAGCAGTTTTATCGGGACAGGGTCACTATCGCCCCAGCATTTT.

The chain combines TRBV4-2 with TRBJ1-4; 9 bases are shared with TRBD1. This CDR3 is built from 17 residues. Unmatched junction bases numbered 10, after V lost 0 bases and J lost 8 bases. Per germline, CDR1 LGHNA and CDR2 YNFKEQ. The CDR3 reads CASSQETSGTGNEKLFF. The DNA for the CDR3 is TGTGCCAGCAGCCAAGAAACGTCCGGGACAGGGAACGAAAAACTGTTTTTT.